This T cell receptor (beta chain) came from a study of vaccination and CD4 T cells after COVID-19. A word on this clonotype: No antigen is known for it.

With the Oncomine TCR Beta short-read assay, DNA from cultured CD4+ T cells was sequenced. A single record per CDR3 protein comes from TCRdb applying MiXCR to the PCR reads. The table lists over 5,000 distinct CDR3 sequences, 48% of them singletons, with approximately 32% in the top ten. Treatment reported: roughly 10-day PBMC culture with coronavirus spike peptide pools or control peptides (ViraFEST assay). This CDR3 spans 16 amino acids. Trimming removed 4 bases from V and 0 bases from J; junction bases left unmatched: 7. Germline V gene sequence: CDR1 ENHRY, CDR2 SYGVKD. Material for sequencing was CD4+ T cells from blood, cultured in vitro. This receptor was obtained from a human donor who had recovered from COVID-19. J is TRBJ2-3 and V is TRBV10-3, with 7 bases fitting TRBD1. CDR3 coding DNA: TGTGCCATCAGTGGGTTCGACAGGGATAGCACAGATACGCAGTATTTT. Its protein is CAISGFDRDSTDTQYF.